The 15 T cell receptor beta chains in this list originate from one sample, sequenced in a study of control samples from healthy donors and cancer patients. Measured with immunoSEQ multiplex PCR; TCRdb has only the in-frame clones, and not every one. The sample carries 200,000 or so clones, roughly 94% recorded once. The sample was blood. The receptors were sampled from a man in his forties or fifties in good health.

The chain carries TRBV5-8 and TRBJ1-2, with 8 positions matching TRBD1. This CDR3 region has 16 residues. With 4 bases clipped from V and 2 bases from J, the junction kept 10 bases outside the gene matches. CDR1 is SGHTS, CDR2 YDEGEE, per germline. CDR3: CASSVGQGSHNYGYTF. The CDR3 coding sequence is TGTGCCAGCAGCGTCGGACAGGGCTCTCACAACTATGGCTACACCTTC.

This chain uses TRBV6-2 or TRBV6-3 with TRBJ2-7; 9 nucleotides line up with TRBD2. CDR1 and CDR2 from the germline V gene are MNHEY and SVGEGT. The junction had 15 bases not matched to a gene; V was cut back by 1 base and J by 11 bases. This CDR3 spans 16 amino acids. CDR3: CASSYFSGGNPSREYF. The CDR3 coding sequence is TGTGCCAGCAGTTACTTCAGCGGGGGGAACCCCTCGAGGGAGTACTTC.

The chain combines TRBV7-2 with TRBJ1-5; TRBD1 might be the D (6 bases). The length of the CDR3 is 15 residues. V lost 2 bases to trimming and J lost 6 bases, with 14 bases between them. Germline assignment: CDR1 SGHTA and CDR2 FQGNSA. CDR3 DNA sequence: TGTGCCAGCAGCTTAACTAGTACAGGGCGTCAGCCCCAGCATTTT. It is translated as CASSLTSTGRQPQHF.

This rearrangement joins TRBV7-2 to TRBJ2-7; 8 bases fit TRBD2. Germline values: CDR1 SGHTA, CDR2 FQGNSA. The V and J ends lost 1 base and 2 bases, in that order; junction bases with no gene match: 4. This CDR3 spans 15 amino acids. The CDR3 region has the DNA TGTGCCAGCAGCTTAGGACGGGGGGGGCCCTACGAGCAGTACTTC. This gives the protein CASSLGRGGPYEQYF.

This chain links TRBV11-2 with TRBJ1-6, with D uncertain. Trimming stripped 2 bases from V and 8 bases from J, with 10 bases between. Germline V CDR1 and CDR2: SGHAT, FQNNGV. The CDR3 totals 14 residues. The CDR3 spells CASSLSDGYSPLHF. In DNA, the CDR3 is TGTGCCAGCAGCTTATCGGACGGTTATTCACCCCTCCACTTT.

The gene calls are TRBV5-1 and TRBJ2-1, with TRBD2 as a possible D gene (6 bases). V was cut by 4 bases and J by 4 bases, with 12 bases left in between. The CDR3 is 14 amino acids. Germline V CDR1 and CDR2: SGHRS, YFSETQ. CDR3 in DNA: TGCGCCAGCAGCACGGGAGTGGTTTACAATGAGCAGTTCTTC. Translation: CASSTGVVYNEQFF.

A word on this clone: This CDR3 is also generated by other DNA sequences in the sample. The chain couples TRBV2 to TRBJ2-7, with a tentative D call TRBD1 (5 bases). V was cut by 6 bases and J by 4 bases, with 10 bases left in between. The CDR3 extends over 12 amino acids. Germline V gives CDR1 SNHLY, CDR2 FYNNEI. CDR3 sequence (DNA): TGTGCCAGCAGGCCAGACAGTTACGAGCAGTACTTC. Protein product: CASRPDSYEQYF.

V gene TRBV7-3 combines with J gene TRBJ2-5; possible D gene TRBD2, 6 bases. The CDR3 has 15 residues. The ends were cut back, 2 bases at V and 4 bases at J, with 14 bases in the middle. Germline V CDR1 and CDR2: SGHTA, FQGTGA. CDR3 residues: CASSLGVGGLETQYF. The CDR3 bases are TGTGCCAGCAGCTTAGGAGTCGGGGGATTAGAGACCCAGTACTTC.

The genes are TRBV2 and TRBJ1-1; a possible D gene is TRBD1 (6 bases). Germline loops: CDR1 SNHLY, CDR2 FYNNEI. The CDR3 consists of 14 residues. V gave up 6 bases and J gave up 4 bases, with 15 bases separating them. The CDR3 DNA follows: TGTGCCAGCAGCGAAACAGGGAGGGGCACTGAAGCTTTCTTT. The encoded protein is CASSETGRGTEAFF.

The rearrangement uses TRBV6-5 and TRBJ1-5, with D possibly TRBD1 on 5 matching bases. The CDR3 runs to 13 residues. Germline V gene lookup returns CDR1 MNHEY and CDR2 SVGAGI. Trimming pared 2 bases from V and 5 bases from J, leaving 7 bases between. Here the CDR3 reads CASSYRDDQPQHF. The CDR3, as DNA: TGTGCCAGCAGTTACAGGGACGATCAGCCCCAGCATTTT.

The chain is built from TRBV28 and TRBJ1-2; D ambiguous. V lost 2 bases to trimming and J lost 8 bases, with 24 bases between them. The CDR3 runs to 17 residues. Per germline, CDR1 MDHEN and CDR2 SYDVKM. DNA of the CDR3: TGTGCCAGCAGTTTACTACCCCTGCAGGAGGCGATAAGAGGCTACACCTTC. Amino acids: CASSLLPLQEAIRGYTF.

The V call is TRBV18, the J call TRBJ1-2; D not resolved. The V end was cut by 3 bases, the J end by 4 bases, with 12 bases between. Germline CDR1 KGHSH, CDR2 LQKENI. The CDR3 loop spans 14 amino acids. Here the CDR3 reads CASSPDGEGYGYTF. CDR3 nucleotide sequence: TGTGCCAGCTCACCCGATGGGGAGGGCTATGGCTACACCTTC.

CDR3 coding DNA: TGTGCCAGCACCTCCTTTGGAGGGGCGCCTGGGGCCAACGTCCTGACTTTC. Its protein product is CASTSFGGAPGANVLTF. V usage is TRBV5-4 and J usage is TRBJ2-6; tentatively, D is TRBD2 (6 bases). CDR1 is SGHNT and CDR2 is YYREEE in the germline V gene (reference sequence). Deletions cut 6 bases from V and 2 bases from J, with 18 bases between. The CDR3 extends over 17 amino acids.

The J gene is TRBJ1-1, the V gene TRBV24-1; 8 bases are shared with TRBD1. Unmatched junction bases numbered 9, after V lost 7 bases and J lost 3 bases. Germline assignment: CDR1 KGHDR and CDR2 SFDVKD. The CDR3 is 15 residues long. CDR3 sequence reads: CATSGRQGIHTEAFF. CDR3 sequence (DNA): TGTGCCACCAGCGGGAGACAGGGGATACACACTGAAGCTTTCTTT.

J is TRBJ2-7 and V is TRBV5-1; 9 bases agree with TRBD1. Trimming at V came to 4 bases and at J to 3 bases, leaving 8 bases not matched to a gene. This CDR3 is 15 amino acids long. The germline V gene encodes CDR1 SGHRS and CDR2 YFSETQ. Written as DNA, the CDR3 is TGCGCCAGCAGCGATCCGGGGACAGGGTTCTACGAGCAGTACTTC. It is translated as CASSDPGTGFYEQYF.